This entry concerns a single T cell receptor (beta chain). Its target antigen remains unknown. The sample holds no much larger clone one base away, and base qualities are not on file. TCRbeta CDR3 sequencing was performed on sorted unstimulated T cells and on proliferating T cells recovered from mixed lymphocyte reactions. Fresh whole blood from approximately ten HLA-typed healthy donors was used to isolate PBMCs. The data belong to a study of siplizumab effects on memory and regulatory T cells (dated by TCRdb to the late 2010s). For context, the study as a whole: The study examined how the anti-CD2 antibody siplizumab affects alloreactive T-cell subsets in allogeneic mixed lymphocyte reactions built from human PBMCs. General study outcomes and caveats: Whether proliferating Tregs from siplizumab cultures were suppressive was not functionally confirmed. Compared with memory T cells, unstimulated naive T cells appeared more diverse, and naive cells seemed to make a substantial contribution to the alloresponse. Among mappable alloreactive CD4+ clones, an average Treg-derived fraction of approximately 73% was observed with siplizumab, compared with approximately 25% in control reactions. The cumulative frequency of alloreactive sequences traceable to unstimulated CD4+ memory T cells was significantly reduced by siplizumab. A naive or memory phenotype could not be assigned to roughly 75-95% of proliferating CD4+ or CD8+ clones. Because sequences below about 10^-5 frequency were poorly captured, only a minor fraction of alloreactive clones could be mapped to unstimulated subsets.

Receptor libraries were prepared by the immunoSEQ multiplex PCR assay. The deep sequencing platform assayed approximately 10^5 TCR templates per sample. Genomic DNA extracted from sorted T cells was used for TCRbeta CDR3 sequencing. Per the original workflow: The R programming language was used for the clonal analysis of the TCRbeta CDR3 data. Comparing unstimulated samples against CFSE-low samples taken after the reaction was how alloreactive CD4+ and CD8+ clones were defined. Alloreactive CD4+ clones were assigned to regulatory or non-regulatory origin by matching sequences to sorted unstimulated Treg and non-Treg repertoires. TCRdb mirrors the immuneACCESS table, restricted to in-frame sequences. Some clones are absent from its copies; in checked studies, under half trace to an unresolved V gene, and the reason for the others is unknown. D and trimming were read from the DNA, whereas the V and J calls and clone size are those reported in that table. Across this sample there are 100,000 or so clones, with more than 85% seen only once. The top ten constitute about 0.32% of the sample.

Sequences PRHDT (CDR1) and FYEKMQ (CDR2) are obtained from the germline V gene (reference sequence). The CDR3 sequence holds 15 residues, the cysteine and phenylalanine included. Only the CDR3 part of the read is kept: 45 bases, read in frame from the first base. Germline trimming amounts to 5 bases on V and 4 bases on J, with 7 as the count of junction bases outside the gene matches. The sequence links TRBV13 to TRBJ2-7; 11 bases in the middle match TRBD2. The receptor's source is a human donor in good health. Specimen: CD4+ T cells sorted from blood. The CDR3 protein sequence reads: CASSPGASGGYEQYF. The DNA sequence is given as TGTGCCAGCAGCCCAGGGGCTAGCGGGGGGTACGAGCAGTACTTC.